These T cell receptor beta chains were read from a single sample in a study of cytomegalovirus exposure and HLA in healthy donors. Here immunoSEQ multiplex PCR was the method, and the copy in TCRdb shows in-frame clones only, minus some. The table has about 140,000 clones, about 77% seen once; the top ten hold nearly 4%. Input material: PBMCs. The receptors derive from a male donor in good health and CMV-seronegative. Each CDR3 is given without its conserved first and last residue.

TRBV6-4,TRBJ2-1,ASSGTAGSYNEQF
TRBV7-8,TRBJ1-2,ASSLEAGAGYT
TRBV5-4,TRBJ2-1,ASSSGTSGRIGQF
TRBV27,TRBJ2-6,ASSKGQGTSGANGLT
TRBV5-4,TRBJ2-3,ASSGGGASGRTGTQY
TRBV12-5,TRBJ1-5,ASGLAPDRGRSNQPQH
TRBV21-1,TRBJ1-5,ASSKERGQPQH
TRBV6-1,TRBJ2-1,ASRRGRAGEQF
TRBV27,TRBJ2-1,ASSFRGNEQF
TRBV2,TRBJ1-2,ASSGTGNGYT
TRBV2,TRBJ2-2,ASRRTSGVNGELF
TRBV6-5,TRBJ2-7,ASSYSGRGLYEQY
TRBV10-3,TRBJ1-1,AISVRVRTPPGTGGRLAF
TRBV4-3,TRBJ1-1,ASSQDRGLGAEAF
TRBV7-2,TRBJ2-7,ASSLEVGTGSYEQY
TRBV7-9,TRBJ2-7,ASSTRTGGEQY
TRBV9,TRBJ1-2,ASSVRHELRSNYGYT